These 28 T cell receptor beta chains were sequenced from one sample in a study of shared T cell receptors in the human thymus. Only in-frame clones appear in the TCRdb table, and some are missing; sequencing was by immunoSEQ multiplex PCR. Found here are approximately 660,000 clones, approximately 87% of them singletons; the top ten hold over 0.008%. These records were also assigned to another study, of human thymus T cells.

The sequenced sample was thymocytes. These receptors were taken from a boy younger than two with a congenital heart defect.

The chain recombines TRBV6-1 with TRBJ2-1; 7 bases line up with TRBD2. V lost 10 bases and J lost 4; bases outside the gene matches: 13. Germline CDR1 MNHNS, CDR2 SASEGT. This CDR3 spans 15 amino acids. The CDR3 DNA reads TGTGCCACCTCCGAAACTAGCGTGGGTTACAATGAGCAGTTCTTC. It yields the protein CATSETSVGYNEQFF.

A word on this clone: At one end the junction does not follow the germline gene, possibly because of a read error. The chain couples TRBV11-3 to TRBJ1-4; tentative D call: TRBD1 (5 bases). CDR3 length: 14 residues. Germline CDR1 reads SGHNT; CDR2 reads YENEEA. CDR3 in amino acids: CASSLRTTNEKLFF. The DNA for the CDR3 is TGTGCCAGCAGCTTAAGGACAACGAATGAAAAACTGTTTTTT.

This chain joins TRBV4-1 and TRBJ2-7; 8 bases line up with TRBD2. The CDR3 consists of 16 residues. Germline loops: CDR1 MGHRA, CDR2 YSYEKL. The V segment lost 2 bases and the J segment 3 bases; nucleotides outside the gene matches: 9. DNA of the CDR3: TGCGCCAGCAGCCAATTCACCGGGACTAGTTACTACGAGCAGTACTTC. Amino acids: CASSQFTGTSYYEQYF.

The CDR3 sequence is CASSSGLAGAWELFF. The DNA for the CDR3 is TGTGCCAGCAGCTCGGGACTAGCGGGAGCCTGGGAGCTGTTTTTT. The chain recombines TRBV6-5 with TRBJ2-2; 14 bases are a match to TRBD2. Germline loops: CDR1 MNHEY, CDR2 SVGAGI. V was clipped by 6 bases and J by 9 bases; unmatched bases: 6. The CDR3 is made up of 15 amino acids.

The chain joins TRBV9 to TRBJ2-2; weak D call: TRBD2 (6 bases). Germline V gene lookup returns CDR1 SGDLS and CDR2 YYNGEE. The CDR3 is made up of 15 amino acids. Between the trimmed V and J ends, which lost 0 bases and 4 bases, there was a span of 10 bases. The CDR3 sequence is CASSVGDSSTGELFF. CDR3 DNA sequence: TGTGCCAGCAGCGTAGGGGACTCCAGCACCGGGGAGCTGTTTTTT.

The chain has TRBV11-2 and TRBJ2-3; D possibly corresponds to TRBD2 (6 bases). CDR3 length: 15 residues. Trimming left V 2 bases short and J 5 bases short, with 14 bases between. Germline lookup yields CDR1 SGHAT and CDR2 FQNNGV. Here the CDR3 DNA reads TGTGCCAGCAGCTTAATGAGCGGGCTGGGAGATACGCAGTATTTT. This sequence encodes CASSLMSGLGDTQYF.

About this clone: Other DNA sequences in the same sample also yield this CDR3. This chain joins TRBV27 and TRBJ2-3, with 10 bases identical to TRBD1. J lost 6 bases, V lost 3 bases, and 3 bases had no gene match. CDR3 length: 14 amino acids. Per germline, CDR1 MNHEY and CDR2 SMNVEV (reference sequence). The CDR3 bases are TGTGCCAGCAGTTTGCCGGACAGGGGGGATACGCAGTATTTT. It translates to CASSLPDRGDTQYF.

The V call is TRBV15, the J call TRBJ2-7; 8 nucleotides line up with TRBD2. The germline V gene encodes CDR1 LNHNV and CDR2 YYDKDF (reference sequence). This CDR3 is 15 amino acids long. With V trimmed by 3 bases and J by 6 bases, 10 bases remained unmatched. The CDR3 region has the DNA TGTGCCACCAGCAGCGCCCTAAGCGGGAGCGCCGAGCAGTACTTC. It codes for CATSSALSGSAEQYF.

The V call is TRBV11-2, the J call TRBJ2-2, with TRBD1 matching 8 bases. CDR3 length: 14 residues. Germline V CDR1 and CDR2: SGHAT, FQNNGV. The junction had 4 bases not matched to a gene; V was cut back by 5 bases and J by 5 bases. For the CDR3, the DNA is TGTGCCAGCAGCCCGACAGGGGATACCGGGGAGCTGTTTTTT. This gives the protein CASSPTGDTGELFF.

V is TRBV19 and J is TRBJ2-3, with 7 bases identical to TRBD2. From germline, CDR1 is LNHDA and CDR2 SQIVND (reference sequence). The CDR3 spans 21 residues. V was pared by 2 bases and J by 0 bases, with 20 bases of the junction left unmatched. For the CDR3, the DNA is TGTGCCAGTAGTATAAGGGTTAGGGCGGGAGTGGGGGGATCTAGCACAGATACGCAGTATTTT. It translates to CASSIRVRAGVGGSSTDTQYF.

The chain links TRBV11-2 to TRBJ2-4; 13 nucleotides agree with TRBD2. Germline-derived CDR1 and CDR2 are SGHAT and FQNNGV. The CDR3 extends over 19 amino acids. V shed 2 bases and J 7 bases; nucleotides not matched to a gene: 14. The CDR3: CASSLLGPLAGGPRNIQYF. The CDR3 DNA sequence: TGTGCCAGCAGCTTATTAGGCCCACTAGCGGGAGGGCCCCGGAACATTCAGTACTTC.

This chain uses TRBV15 with TRBJ1-3; 9 bases map to TRBD1. The CDR3 runs 17 residues. J was trimmed by 3 bases and V by 3 bases; bases with no gene match: 9. CDR1 and CDR2 (germline): LNHNV, YYDKDF (reference sequence). CDR3 amino acids: CATSRSYRQGGGNTIYF. The CDR3 DNA follows: TGTGCCACCAGCAGGAGCTACCGACAGGGGGGTGGAAACACCATATATTTT.

The genes are TRBV29-1 and TRBJ2-1, with 7 bases fitting TRBD2. V shed 1 base and J 8 bases; nucleotides not matched to a gene: 14. The CDR3 covers 16 residues. Germline V gene lookup returns CDR1 SQVTM and CDR2 ANQGSEA. CDR3 DNA sequence: TGCAGCGTTGAAGTACCCAGCGGGAAAGGGGTGGATGAGCAGTTCTTC. Encoded protein: CSVEVPSGKGVDEQFF.

The rearrangement uses TRBV14 and TRBJ2-1; TRBD2 agrees at 9 bases. V gave up 0 bases and J gave up 3 bases; unmatched junction bases: 6. CDR3 length: 17 residues. Germline assignment: CDR1 SGHDN and CDR2 FVKESK. The CDR3 loop reads CASSQEAPSGIYNEQFF. The CDR3 bases are TGTGCCAGCAGCCAAGAAGCTCCTAGCGGGATCTACAATGAGCAGTTCTTC. Full variable domain (outside the CDR3, taken from reference TRBV14 and TRBJ2-1): EAGVTQFPSHSVIEKGQTVTLRCDPISGHDNLYWYRRVMGKEIKFLLHFVKESKQDESGMPNNRFLAERTGGTYSTLKVQPAELEDSGVYFCASSQEAPSGIYNEQFFGPGTRLTVL.

The CDR3 loop is CASSPPWGRKGNEQFF. In nucleotides, the CDR3 is TGCGCCAGCAGCCCCCCATGGGGGAGGAAGGGCAATGAGCAGTTCTTC. The J gene is TRBJ2-1, the V gene TRBV5-1; possible D gene TRBD2, 6 bases. This CDR3 is built from 16 residues. Looked up from germline, CDR1 is SGHRS and CDR2 is YFSETQ. V dropped 4 bases and J dropped 6 bases, with 20 bases sitting between them.

This clone was seen just once. The chain is built from TRBV13 and TRBJ1-2; D possibly corresponds to TRBD1 (5 bases). Per the germline V gene, CDR1 is PRHDT and CDR2 is FYEKMQ (reference sequence). CDR3 length: 14 residues. Trimming removed 2 bases at V and 8 bases at J, with 15 bases between. CDR3 protein: CASSLNDRAGGYTF. DNA for the CDR3: TGTGCCAGCAGCTTAAACGACAGAGCAGGCGGCTACACCTTC. Based on the CDR3 plus reference TRBV13 and TRBJ1-2, the full variable domain is AAGVIQSPRHLIKEKRETATLKCYPIPRHDTVYWYQQGPGQDPQFLISFYEKMQSDKGSIPDRFSAQQFSDYHSELNMSSLELGDSALYFCASSLNDRAGGYTFGSGTRLTVV.

The chain recombines TRBV7-2 with TRBJ2-7, with 9 bases fitting TRBD1. The CDR3 spans 15 residues. In germline, CDR1 is SGHTA, CDR2 FQGNSA. Trimming cost V 6 bases and J 0 bases; bases outside gene matches: 6. The CDR3 DNA reads as TGTGCCAGCAGGAGAGGACAGGGGAACTCCTACGAGCAGTACTTC. Its translation is CASRRGQGNSYEQYF.

DNA of the CDR3: TGTGCCAGCAGTGAAGCAGGAACAGACTACGAGCAGTACTTC. This codes for CASSEAGTDYEQYF. The chain links TRBV6-1 to TRBJ2-7; no reliable D call. The CDR3 has 14 residues. Germline CDR1 and CDR2: MNHNS and SASEGT. Trimming pared 0 bases from V and 3 bases from J, leaving 9 bases between.

The rearrangement links TRBV27 to TRBJ2-5; 14 nucleotides match TRBD2. This CDR3 region has 16 residues. Germline assignment: CDR1 MNHEY and CDR2 SMNVEV (reference sequence). Unmatched junction bases numbered 10, after V lost 6 bases and J lost 7 bases. The CDR3: CASRRLAGGPRGTQYF. CDR3 nucleotide sequence: TGTGCCAGCAGGCGACTAGCGGGAGGGCCGAGGGGGACCCAGTACTTC.

This clone was found a few times. The chain uses TRBV10-1 and TRBJ2-7, with TRBD1 identical over 9 bases. J lost 5 bases, V lost 4 bases, and 6 bases had no gene match. CDR1 is WNHNN and CDR2 is SYGVQD in the germline V gene (reference sequence). The CDR3 runs to 14 residues. Here the CDR3 DNA reads TGCGCCAGCAGTGCTCGGGACAGGGACCACGAGCAGTACTTC. This encodes CASSARDRDHEQYF.

The CDR3 here is CASSPSGVSQYF. In DNA form, the CDR3 reads TGTGCCAGCAGCCCCTCGGGGGTGTCTCAGTACTTC. The chain carries TRBV7-2 and TRBJ2-4; D possibly corresponds to TRBD2 (6 bases). The CDR3 contains 12 residues. Trimming took 5 bases from V and 12 from J, leaving 14 bases between them. Germline loops: CDR1 SGHTA, CDR2 FQGNSA.

This chain connects TRBV29-1 to TRBJ2-7; a weak D match, TRBD1 (6 bases). With 3 bases removed from V and 5 bases from J, the gap between germline ends came to 14 bases. Germline V gene data show CDR1 as SQVTM and CDR2 as ANQGSEA. The CDR3 is 13 amino acids. CDR3 DNA sequence: TGCAGCGTTGAGCAGGGGCTATACGACGAGCAGTACTTC. The encoded protein is CSVEQGLYDEQYF.

This chain uses TRBV7-2 with TRBJ2-3, with 11 nucleotides matching TRBD2. CDR3 size: 17 residues. Germline CDR1 SGHTA, CDR2 FQGNSA. V was clipped by 0 bases and J by 4 bases; unmatched bases: 6. Written as DNA, the CDR3 is TGTGCCAGCAGCTTAGCCCCCACTAGCGGGAGCCCAGATACGCAGTATTTT. Encoded protein: CASSLAPTSGSPDTQYF. Full variable domain (missing parts from reference TRBV7-2 and TRBJ2-3): GAGVSQSPSNKVTEKGKDVELRCDPISGHTALYWYRQSLGQGLEFLIYFQGNSAPDKSGLPSDRFSAERTGGSVSTLTIQRTQQEDSAVYLCASSLAPTSGSPDTQYFGPGTRLTVL.

The V and J genes are TRBV28 and TRBJ1-1, with TRBD1 matching over 8 bases. In germline, CDR1 is MDHEN, CDR2 SYDVKM. The trim removed 2 bases at V and 8 bases at J, leaving 4 bases unmatched. The CDR3 has 13 residues. The CDR3 region has the DNA TGTGCCAGCAGTTTAGGGACAGGATCCGAAGCTTTCTTT. It encodes CASSLGTGSEAFF.

This sequence joins TRBV10-3 and TRBJ1-3; 7 nucleotides agree with TRBD1. The CDR3 spans 14 residues. CDR1 and CDR2 (germline): ENHRY, SYGVKD. V shed 6 bases, J shed 4 bases, and the junction held 6 bases outside the gene matches. CDR3 in DNA: TGTGCCATCAGCCCCGACAGGGCGGGAAACACCATATATTTT. Protein: CAISPDRAGNTIYF.

This sequence joins TRBV7-9 and TRBJ1-3, with 7 positions matching TRBD1. The trim removed 8 bases at V and 0 bases at J, leaving 10 bases unmatched. This CDR3 is 16 amino acids long. CDR1 is SEHNR and CDR2 is FQNEAQ in the germline V gene (reference sequence). The CDR3, as DNA: TGTGCCAGCGGACAGGCGCCGGGATACTCTGGAAACACCATATATTTT. Translation gives CASGQAPGYSGNTIYF.

This clone has only one observation. This chain connects TRBV7-2 to TRBJ1-1; a weak D match, TRBD1 (5 bases). Germline CDR1 SGHTA, CDR2 FQGNSA. The CDR3 loop spans 16 amino acids. The ends were cut back, 1 base at V and 3 bases at J, with 15 bases in the middle. The DNA for the CDR3 is TGTGCCAGCAGCTTAGGGGGCCGCCCAGTGGACACTGAAGCTTTCTTT. Protein sequence: CASSLGGRPVDTEAFF.

The gene calls are TRBV15 and TRBJ2-5; 7 bases line up with TRBD1. V was pared by 1 base and J by 7 bases, with 12 bases of the junction left unmatched. CDR1 is LNHNV and CDR2 is YYDKDF in the germline V gene (reference sequence). This CDR3 contains 16 residues. The CDR3, as DNA: TGTGCCACCAGCAGAGGTGGGGGACAGAAGGCGGGGACCCAGTACTTC. Encoded protein: CATSRGGGQKAGTQYF. The complete variable domain, with remaining parts taken from reference TRBV15 and TRBJ2-5, reads DAMVIQNPRYQVTQFGKPVTLSCSQTLNHNVMYWYQQKSSQAPKLLFHYYDKDFNNEADTPDNFQSRRPNTSFCFLDIRSPGLGDTAMYLCATSRGGGQKAGTQYFGPGTRLLVL.